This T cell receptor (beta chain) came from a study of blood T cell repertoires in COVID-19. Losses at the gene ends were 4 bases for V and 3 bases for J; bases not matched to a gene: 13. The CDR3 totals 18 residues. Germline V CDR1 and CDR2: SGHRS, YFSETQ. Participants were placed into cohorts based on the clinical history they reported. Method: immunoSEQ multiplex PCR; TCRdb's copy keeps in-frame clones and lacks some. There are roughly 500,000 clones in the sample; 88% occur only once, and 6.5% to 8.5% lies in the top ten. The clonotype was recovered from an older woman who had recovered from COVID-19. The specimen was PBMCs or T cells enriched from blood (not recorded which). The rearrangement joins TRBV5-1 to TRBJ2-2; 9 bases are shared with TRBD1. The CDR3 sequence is CASSGSLTGGLDTGELFF. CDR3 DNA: TGCGCCAGCAGCGGTTCCCTTACAGGGGGCCTGGACACCGGGGAGCTGTTTTTT.